This TCR beta chain was sequenced for a study of control samples from healthy donors and cancer patients. The assay was immunoSEQ multiplex PCR, and TCRdb's table has in-frame clones only and misses some. This repertoire shows some 130,000 clones, roughly 95% found once; its top ten account for around 3.6%. The CDR3 is made up of 14 amino acids. Germline lookup yields CDR1 SGHAT and CDR2 FQNNGV. V was cut by 4 bases and J by 8 bases, with 17 bases left in between. This clonotype was sampled from a man aged 25 to 45 in good health. Sample: blood. V is TRBV11-2 and J is TRBJ1-2, with TRBD1 as a possible D gene (5 bases). The chain's CDR3 is CASSSIGQRRGYTF. The CDR3 bases are TGTGCCAGCAGCTCCATTGGACAAAGACGCGGCTACACCTTC.